These 4 T cell receptor beta chains originate from one sample sequenced in a study of beta chain features in type 1 diabetes. General study points: TCRB CDR3s were moderately but significantly shorter in Type 1 diabetes patients in all four CD4+ subsets.

Their antigens are not known. The investigators reverse transcribed all of the isolated RNA, so they sequenced expressed TCRB transcripts. Profiling relied on immunoSEQ multiplex PCR, and the TCRdb table lists in-frame clones only, not all of them. The sample has roughly 150,000 clones; around 8% are singletons. The material sequenced was central memory CD4+ T cells from blood. The receptor source for this set is a woman in her 40s with type 1 diabetes.

This clone occurred a few times. The J gene is TRBJ1-5, the V gene TRBV5-6; D is possibly TRBD1 (6 bases). The CDR3 extends over 15 amino acids. Germline lookup yields CDR1 SGHDT and CDR2 YYEEEE. Deletions cut 3 bases from V and 4 bases from J, with 14 bases between. Here the CDR3 reads CASSSIQGKNQPQHF. CDR3 coding DNA: TGTGCCAGCAGCTCCATACAGGGAAAAAATCAGCCCCAGCATTTT.

This clone showed up just a few times. V usage is TRBV29-1 and J usage is TRBJ1-5, with 7 bases lining up with TRBD1. Trimming at V came to 4 bases and at J to 5 bases, leaving 11 bases not matched to a gene. CDR3 length: 15 amino acids. The germline V gene has CDR1 SQVTM and CDR2 ANQGSEA. The CDR3 nucleotides are TGCAGCGTTGCGTTGCGAACAGGGGAGGATCAGCCCCAGCATTTT. Protein: CSVALRTGEDQPQHF.

This clone showed up just a few times. The V gene is TRBV6-6, the J gene TRBJ2-1; 9 bases are shared with TRBD2. Germline values: CDR1 MNHNY, CDR2 SVGAGI (reference sequence). V lost 10 bases to trimming and J lost 4 bases; unmatched junction nucleotides: 5. The CDR3 is 13 residues long. CDR3 sequence: CATKTSGYNEQFF. In DNA, the CDR3 is TGTGCCACCAAGACTAGCGGATACAATGAGCAGTTCTTC.

There are a few counts of this clone. V gene TRBV7-3 combines with J gene TRBJ2-1; 8 nucleotides line up with TRBD1. The germline gives CDR1 SGHTA, CDR2 FQGTGA. After removal of 5 bases from V and 8 bases from J, the junction contained 11 bases not matched to a gene. The CDR3 spans 15 residues. The CDR3 reads CASSPRGQGAYEQFF. CDR3 sequence (DNA): TGTGCCAGCAGCCCAAGGGGGCAGGGGGCATATGAGCAGTTCTTC.